This entry is about one T cell receptor (beta chain). Only in-frame clones appear in the TCRdb table, and some are missing; sequencing was by immunoSEQ multiplex PCR. The sample comprises 450,000 to 500,000 clones, around 80% of which are singletons, and about 11% rests with the top ten. Donors were Caucasian adults residing in Nashville, Tennessee, USA. With unsorted samples, genomic DNA was obtained from some 100 million PBMCs. This sample is part of a study of shared clonotypes between healthy human individuals. Looked up from germline, CDR1 is MGHRA and CDR2 is YSYEKL. This CDR3 spans 12 amino acids. Trimming left V 3 bases short and J 5 bases short, with 5 bases between.

The chain links TRBV4-1 to TRBJ2-1, with D maybe TRBD2 (5 bases). Sequenced material: PBMCs. This clonotype was sampled from a woman aged 40 to 50 in good health. Some clones in this sample may be carry-over from other donors' samples. The CDR3 spells CASSQRDNEQFF. Written as DNA, the CDR3 is TGCGCCAGCAGCCAGCGGGACAATGAGCAGTTCTTC.